This TCR beta chain is drawn from a study of cytomegalovirus exposure and HLA in healthy donors. Study at large: A subsequent analysis stated that the 120 or so validation repertoires were run on the same platform as the approximately 710 first-cohort repertoires.

The ends lost 10 bases at V and 4 bases at J; junction bases unmatched: 16. This CDR3 is built from 16 residues. The V gene's germline CDR1 is SEHNR and CDR2 FQNEAQ (reference sequence). Regarding this clone: Its antigen remains unknown.

Profiled with immunoSEQ multiplex PCR; TCRdb holds only in-frame clones, not every one. The sample lists about 330,000 clones, roughly 90% seen once, with under 0.85% in the top ten. Study results and limitations: Among TCR beta chains, those listed as cytomegalovirus-associated numbered some 160. Reports described diagnosis of cytomegalovirus status by the classifier as highly specific and sensitive.

This TCR was recovered from a young woman in good health and CMV-seronegative. The chain recombines TRBV7-9 with TRBJ1-3, with TRBD1 matching 7 bases. Sequencing used PBMCs. This CDR3 reads CATEPRQGIYGNTIYF. The CDR3 DNA sequence: TGTGCCACCGAACCACGACAGGGAATTTACGGAAACACCATATATTTT.